This T cell receptor (beta chain) was sequenced for a study of spatial heterogeneity in lung cancer. Across the whole study: At a median of approximately 22 months after resection, follow-up PBMC samples were sequenced when available. Raw reads contained each unique TCR and UMI combination more than ten times on average.

This clonotype has ten or more counts. Noted time point: blood at routine non-recurrence follow-up after resection. Material for sequencing was whole RNA from tumor, nontumor lung or frozen PBMC, left unsorted. TCRdb reanalysed the 5' RACE reads using MiXCR and keeps one entry per CDR3 protein. This table holds around 110,000 distinct CDR3 sequences, 10% to 15% found once. The starting material was PBMCs, obtained at follow-up. This sequence originates from a male donor with early-stage non-small cell lung cancer.

Here the CDR3 reads CASSRGGGRSYNEQFF. CDR3 nucleotides: TGTGCCAGCAGCCGAGGGGGGGGACGCTCCTACAATGAGCAGTTCTTC. The rearrangement uses TRBV28 and TRBJ2-1; weak D call: TRBD2 (7 bases). Trimming took 6 bases from V and 0 from J, leaving 15 bases between them. This CDR3 spans 16 amino acids. CDR1 and CDR2 from the germline V gene are MDHEN and SYDVKM.